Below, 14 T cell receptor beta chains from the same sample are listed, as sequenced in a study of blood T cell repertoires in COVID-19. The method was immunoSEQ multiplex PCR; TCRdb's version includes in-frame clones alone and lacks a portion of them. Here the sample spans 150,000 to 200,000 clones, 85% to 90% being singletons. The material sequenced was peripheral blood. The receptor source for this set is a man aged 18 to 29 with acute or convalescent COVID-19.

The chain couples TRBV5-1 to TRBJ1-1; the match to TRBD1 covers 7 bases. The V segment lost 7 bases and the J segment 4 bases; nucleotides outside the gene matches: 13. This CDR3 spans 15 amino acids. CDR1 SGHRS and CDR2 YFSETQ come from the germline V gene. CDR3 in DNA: TGCGCCAGCCGTGACAGGGATCCTCGGGGCACTGAAGCTTTCTTT. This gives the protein CASRDRDPRGTEAFF.

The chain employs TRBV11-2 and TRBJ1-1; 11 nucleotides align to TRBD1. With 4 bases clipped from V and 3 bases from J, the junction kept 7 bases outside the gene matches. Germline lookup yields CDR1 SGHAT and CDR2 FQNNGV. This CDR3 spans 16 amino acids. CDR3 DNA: TGTGCCAGCAGCTCGATGGACAGGGGGCTTCACACTGAAGCTTTCTTT. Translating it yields CASSSMDRGLHTEAFF.

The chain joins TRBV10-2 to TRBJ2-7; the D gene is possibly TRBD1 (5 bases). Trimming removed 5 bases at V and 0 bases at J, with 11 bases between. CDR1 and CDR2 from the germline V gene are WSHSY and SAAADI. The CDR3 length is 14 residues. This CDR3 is CASSNRISSYEQYF. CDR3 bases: TGCGCCAGCAGTAACAGGATTAGCTCCTACGAGCAGTACTTC.

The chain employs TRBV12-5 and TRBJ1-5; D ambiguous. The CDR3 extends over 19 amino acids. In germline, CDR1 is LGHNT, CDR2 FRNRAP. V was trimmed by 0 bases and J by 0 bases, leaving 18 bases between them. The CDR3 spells CASGLVLDGRTYSNQPQHF. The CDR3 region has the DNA TGTGCTAGTGGTTTGGTACTAGACGGAAGAACATATAGCAATCAGCCCCAGCATTTT. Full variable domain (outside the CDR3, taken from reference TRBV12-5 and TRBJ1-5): DARVTQTPRHKVTEMGQEVTMRCQPILGHNTVFWYRQTMMQGLELLAYFRNRAPLDDSGMPKDRFSAEMPDATLATLKIQPSEPRDSAVYFCASGLVLDGRTYSNQPQHFGDGTRLSIL.

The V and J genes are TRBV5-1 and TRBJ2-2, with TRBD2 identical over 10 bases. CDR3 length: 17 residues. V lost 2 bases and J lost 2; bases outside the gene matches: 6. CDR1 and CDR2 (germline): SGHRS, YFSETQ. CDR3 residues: CASSFLSGGPNTGELFF. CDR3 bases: TGCGCCAGCAGCTTTCTTAGCGGGGGGCCTAACACCGGGGAGCTGTTTTTT.

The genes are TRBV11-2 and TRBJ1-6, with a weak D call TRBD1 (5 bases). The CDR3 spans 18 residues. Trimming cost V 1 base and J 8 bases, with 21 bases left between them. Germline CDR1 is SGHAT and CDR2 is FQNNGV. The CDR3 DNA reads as TGTGCCAGCAGCTTAGTCGGTCGGGGACTAAAACCGGATTCACCCCTCCACTTT. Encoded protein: CASSLVGRGLKPDSPLHF.

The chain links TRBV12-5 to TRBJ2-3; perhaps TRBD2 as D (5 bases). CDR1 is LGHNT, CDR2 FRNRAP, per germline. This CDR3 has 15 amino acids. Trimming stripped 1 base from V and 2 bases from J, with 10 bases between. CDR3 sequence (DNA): TGTGCTAGTGGTTTGGCGGGGAGCCTCACAGATACGCAGTATTTT. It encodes CASGLAGSLTDTQYF.

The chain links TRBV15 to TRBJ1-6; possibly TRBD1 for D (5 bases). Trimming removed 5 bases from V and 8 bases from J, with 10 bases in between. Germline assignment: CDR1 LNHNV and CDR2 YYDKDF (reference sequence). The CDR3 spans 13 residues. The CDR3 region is CATSAGTYSPLHF. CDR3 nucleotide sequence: TGTGCCACCAGCGCCGGGACTTATTCACCCCTCCACTTT.

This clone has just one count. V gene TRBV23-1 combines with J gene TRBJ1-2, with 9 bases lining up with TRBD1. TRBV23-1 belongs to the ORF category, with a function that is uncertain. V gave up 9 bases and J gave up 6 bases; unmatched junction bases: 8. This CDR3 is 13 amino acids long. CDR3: CARKGQGIHGYTF. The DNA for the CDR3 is TGCGCCAGAAAGGGACAGGGAATCCATGGCTACACCTTC.

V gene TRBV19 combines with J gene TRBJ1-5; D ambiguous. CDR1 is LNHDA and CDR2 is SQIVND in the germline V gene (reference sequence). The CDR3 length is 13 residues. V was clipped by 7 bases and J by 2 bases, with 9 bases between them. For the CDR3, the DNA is TGTGCCAGTACTTTAGTAGGCAATCAGCCCCAGCATTTT. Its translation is CASTLVGNQPQHF.

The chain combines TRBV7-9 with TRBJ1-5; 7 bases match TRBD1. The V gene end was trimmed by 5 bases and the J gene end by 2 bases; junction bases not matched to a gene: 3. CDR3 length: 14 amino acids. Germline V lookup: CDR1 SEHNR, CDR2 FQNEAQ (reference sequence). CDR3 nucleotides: TGTGCCAGCAGCAGAGGGACAGGCAATCAGCCCCAGCATTTT. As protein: CASSRGTGNQPQHF.

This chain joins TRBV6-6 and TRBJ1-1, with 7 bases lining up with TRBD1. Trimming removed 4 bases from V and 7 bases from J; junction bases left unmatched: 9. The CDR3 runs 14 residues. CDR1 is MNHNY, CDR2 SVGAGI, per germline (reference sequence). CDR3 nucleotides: TGTGCCAGCAGTTCGCCAGGGGGGACCAGTGAAGCTTTCTTT. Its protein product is CASSSPGGTSEAFF.

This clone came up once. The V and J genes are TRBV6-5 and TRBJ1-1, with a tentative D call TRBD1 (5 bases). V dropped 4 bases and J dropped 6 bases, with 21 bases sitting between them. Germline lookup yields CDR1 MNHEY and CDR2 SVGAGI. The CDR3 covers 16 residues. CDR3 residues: CASSSRTGIKGSEAFF. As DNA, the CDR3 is TGTGCCAGCAGTTCGAGAACAGGAATAAAAGGATCTGAAGCTTTCTTT.

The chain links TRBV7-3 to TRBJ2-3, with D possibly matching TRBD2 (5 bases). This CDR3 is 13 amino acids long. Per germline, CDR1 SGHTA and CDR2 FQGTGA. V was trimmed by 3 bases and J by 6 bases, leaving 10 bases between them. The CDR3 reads CASSFTSADTQYF. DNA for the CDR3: TGTGCCAGCAGCTTTACTAGTGCGGATACGCAGTATTTT.